This T cell receptor (beta chain) was recovered during a study of cytomegalovirus exposure and HLA in healthy donors. CDR1 is WSHSY, CDR2 SAAADI, per germline. The CDR3 runs 14 residues. V lost 2 bases and J lost 2, with 7 bases in between. PCR amplification relied on 60 Vbeta primers (plus 13 Jbeta primers). Measured with immunoSEQ multiplex PCR; TCRdb has only the in-frame clones, and not every one. The table shows 130,000 to 150,000 clones, with 77% occurring only once. The rearrangement links TRBV10-2 to TRBJ1-5; no reliable D call. The sequenced sample consisted of PBMCs. The TCR comes from a woman between 45 and 60 years old in good health and CMV-seronegative. The CDR3 nucleotides are TGCGCCAGCAGTGAGACAGTTGGCAATCAGCCCCAGCATTTT. This translates into CASSETVGNQPQHF.